The present T cell receptor (beta chain) was sequenced within a study of CD8 T cells in Susac syndrome. The CDR3 extends over 14 amino acids. Germline lookup yields CDR1 SGHRS and CDR2 YFSETQ. The junction had 7 bases not matched to a gene; V was cut back by 7 bases and J by 3 bases. CD8+ and CD4+ blood T cells underwent TCR beta sequencing. Treatment-naive patients with stable or active relapsing-remitting disease served as multiple sclerosis controls. The authors reverse transcribed 0.5 to 1 ug RNA with random hexamers. Across 54 Vbeta and 13 Jbeta, TCR beta CDR3 was amplified with immunoSEQ multiplex PCR. MiXCR was run by TCRdb on the immunoSEQ multiplex PCR reads, yielding one entry per CDR3 protein. The repertoire holds almost 450,000 distinct CDR3 sequences, with about 85% as singletons. In regard to this clonotype: Its antigen is not known.

Study results and limitations: The relatively small number of individuals in the TCR sequencing and HLA analysis was acknowledged by the study.

V is TRBV5-1 and J is TRBJ2-4, with 7 bases fitting TRBD1. The source material was CD8+ T cells from PBMCs. This TCR derives from a human donor with multiple sclerosis. The CDR3 region has the DNA TGCGCCAGCGCCTCCGGGACAGACAAAAACATTCAGTACTTC. Protein sequence: CASASGTDKNIQYF.